The 21 T cell receptor beta chains in this list originate from one sample, sequenced in a study of T cell responses to AZD1222 COVID-19 vaccine. The method was immunoSEQ multiplex PCR; TCRdb's version includes in-frame clones alone and lacks a portion of them. The sample gives about 140,000 clones, 85% to 90% of which show up once; under 2% is in the top ten. The sample here was peripheral blood, taken 28 days after the second AZD1222 dose. The receptors derive from an adult who received the AZD1222 COVID-19 vaccine.

The CDR3 loop is CASSLERGVIQETQYF. DNA of the CDR3: TGTGCCAGCAGCTTGGAGCGTGGGGTCATCCAAGAGACCCAGTACTTC. The chain links TRBV5-4 to TRBJ2-5; the D is unclear. There are 16 residues in the CDR3. CDR1 and CDR2 (germline): SGHNT, YYREEE (reference sequence). The ends were cut back, 0 bases at V and 1 base at J, with 13 bases in the middle.

The chain has TRBV29-1 and TRBJ2-1, with D possibly being TRBD1 (6 bases). Per germline, CDR1 SQVTM and CDR2 ANQGSEA. The CDR3 consists of 15 residues. V was clipped by 3 bases and J by 0 bases, with 12 bases between them. CDR3: CSVDRTEVSYNEQFF. The CDR3 nucleotides read TGCAGCGTTGATCGGACAGAAGTCTCCTACAATGAGCAGTTCTTC.

The J gene is TRBJ2-1, the V gene TRBV11-2; 8 nucleotides agree with TRBD1. The CDR3 totals 16 residues. With V trimmed by 5 bases and J by 3 bases, 9 bases remained unmatched. Germline CDR1 SGHAT, CDR2 FQNNGV. CDR3 protein: CASSGYKDRDYNEQFF. The CDR3 nucleotides are TGTGCCAGCAGCGGATACAAGGACAGGGACTACAATGAGCAGTTCTTC.

The chain recombines TRBV10-2 with TRBJ1-5; maybe TRBD1 (6 bases). Germline values: CDR1 WSHSY, CDR2 SAAADI. The length of the CDR3 is 15 residues. Trimming shortened V by 4 bases and J by 5 bases, and 15 bases separated the two germline ends. DNA of the CDR3: TGCGCCAGCAGTGCATGGGGGGCGGACCATCAGCCCCAGCATTTT. Translation: CASSAWGADHQPQHF.

V and J are TRBV30 and TRBJ1-2; maybe TRBD1 (6 bases). Trimming took 2 bases from V and 8 from J, leaving 18 bases between them. Germline V gene sequence: CDR1 GTSNPN, CDR2 SVGIG (reference sequence). This CDR3 comprises 14 residues. Written as DNA, the CDR3 is TGTGCCTGGAGTAGCGAGGGGACAACGGGAGGCTACACCTTC. Translation: CAWSSEGTTGGYTF.

The chain uses TRBV6-2 or TRBV6-3 and TRBJ1-3; D might be TRBD1 (5 bases). The V end lost 3 bases, the J end lost 2 bases, and 11 bases lay between the germline ends. The CDR3 contains 15 residues. Germline CDR1 MNHEY, CDR2 SVGEGT. The CDR3 bases are TGTGCCAGCAGTTATTCGGGGGATACTGGAAACACCATATATTTT. This sequence encodes CASSYSGDTGNTIYF.

CDR3 sequence (DNA): TGTGCCAGCAGCATAGGACAGGGCTACAATGAGCAGTTCTTC. Translating it yields CASSIGQGYNEQFF. The V and J genes are TRBV9 and TRBJ2-1, with 8 nucleotides matching TRBD1. Germline assignment: CDR1 SGDLS and CDR2 YYNGEE. The CDR3 totals 14 residues. V lost 4 bases, J lost 3 bases, and 3 bases stayed unmatched. Drawing the rest from reference TRBV9 and TRBJ2-1, the complete variable domain is DSGVTQTPKHLITATGQRVTLRCSPRSGDLSVYWYQQSLDQGLQFLIQYYNGEERAKGNILERFSAQQFPDLHSELNLSSLELGDSALYFCASSIGQGYNEQFFGPGTRLTVL.

Notes on this clone: Other nucleotide sequences in the sample specify the same CDR3. V usage is TRBV12-3 or TRBV12-4 and J usage is TRBJ1-2; D is unclear. Trimming took off 1 base at V and 8 bases at J, with 5 bases between the two ends. The CDR3 sequence is 11 residues long. CDR3 in DNA: TGTGCCAGCAGTTTAGGAGGGGGCTACACCTTC. It is translated as CASSLGGGYTF.

The gene calls are TRBV28 and TRBJ1-5, with D possibly being TRBD1 (5 bases). Trimming shortened V by 8 bases and J by 7 bases, and 18 bases separated the two germline ends. Germline-derived CDR1 and CDR2 are MDHEN and SYDVKM. The CDR3 is 14 amino acids. This chain's CDR3 is CASLEGLGGQPQHF. In DNA form, the CDR3 reads TGTGCCAGCTTAGAGGGCCTGGGGGGACAGCCCCAGCATTTT.

V and J are TRBV28 and TRBJ2-2; D perhaps matches TRBD1 (5 bases). The CDR3 totals 14 residues. Germline-derived CDR1 and CDR2 are MDHEN and SYDVKM. The V and J ends lost 2 bases and 6 bases respectively, with 10 bases between them. The CDR3 DNA reads TGTGCCAGCAGTTTAGCCAGGGAAGCCGGGGAGCTGTTTTTT. It yields the protein CASSLAREAGELFF.

The count of this clone is one. J is TRBJ2-7 and V is TRBV6-1, with D unclear. This CDR3 has 14 residues. Germline CDR1 MNHNS, CDR2 SASEGT. Trimming left V 0 bases short and J 1 base short, with 7 bases between. CDR3 nucleotides: TGTGCCAGCAGTGAAGCGCCAAATTCCTACGAGCAGTACGTC. It codes for CASSEAPNSYEQYV.

The CDR3 region is CAWSQNPHSPESSTYEQYF. Here the CDR3 DNA reads TGTGCCTGGAGCCAAAACCCCCATAGCCCCGAAAGCTCTACCTACGAGCAGTACTTC. The chain recombines TRBV30 with TRBJ2-7; D gene uncertain. The CDR3 extends over 19 amino acids. V was clipped by 3 bases and J by 2 bases, with 29 bases between them. CDR1 and CDR2 (germline): GTSNPN, SVGIG (reference sequence).

In nucleotides, the CDR3 is TGTGCCAGTAGTATAGCGGCAGGGATTGCTATGAACACTGAAGCTTTCTTT. Translation: CASSIAAGIAMNTEAFF. The V call is TRBV19, the J call TRBJ1-1; TRBD1 might be the D (5 bases). Germline CDR1 LNHDA, CDR2 SQIVND (reference sequence). The CDR3 is made up of 17 amino acids. Deletions cut 1 base from V and 0 bases from J, with 15 bases between.

CDR3 sequence: CASSLAMGGAGDEQFF. The CDR3, as DNA: TGCGCCAGCAGCTTGGCCATGGGCGGGGCGGGGGATGAGCAGTTCTTC. This chain links TRBV5-1 with TRBJ2-1; TRBD2 aligns across 7 bases. The length of the CDR3 is 16 residues. Germline CDR1 is SGHRS and CDR2 is YFSETQ. After removal of 0 bases from V and 8 bases from J, the junction contained 11 bases not matched to a gene.

This rearrangement joins TRBV18 to TRBJ2-1; 8 positions match TRBD1. Germline trimming cut 3 bases from V and 4 bases from J; bases unmatched to any gene: 5. Germline V lookup: CDR1 KGHSH, CDR2 LQKENI. The CDR3 has 15 residues. CDR3 residues: CASSPGTGEYNEQFF. The CDR3 region has the DNA TGTGCCAGCTCACCTGGGACAGGCGAATACAATGAGCAGTTCTTC.

J is TRBJ1-3 and V is TRBV5-1; no reliable D call. The CDR3 is made up of 15 amino acids. Germline lookup yields CDR1 SGHRS and CDR2 YFSETQ. Trimming pared 0 bases from V and 0 bases from J, leaving 7 bases between. CDR3: CASSLGTASGNTIYF. The CDR3, as DNA: TGCGCCAGCAGCTTGGGAACCGCCTCTGGAAACACCATATATTTT.

This sequence joins TRBV5-1 and TRBJ2-2, with a tentative D call TRBD1 (5 bases). Trimming removed 8 bases from V and 7 bases from J, with 15 bases in between. The CDR3 consists of 13 residues. Germline V gene data show CDR1 as SGHRS and CDR2 as YFSETQ. CDR3 nucleotides: TGCGCCAGTAAACCGACAGTGAACGGGGAGCTGTTTTTT. This codes for CASKPTVNGELFF.

The chain carries TRBV5-6 and TRBJ1-5; TRBD1 agrees at 8 bases. There are 14 residues in the CDR3. V was clipped by 3 bases and J by 4 bases; unmatched bases: 3. The V gene's germline CDR1 is SGHDT and CDR2 YYEEEE. This CDR3 is CASSSDRANQPQHF. The CDR3 bases are TGTGCCAGCAGCTCGGACAGGGCGAATCAGCCCCAGCATTTT.

This sequence joins TRBV12-3 or TRBV12-4 and TRBJ1-2; D is undetermined. The CDR3 runs 13 residues. V dropped 3 bases and J dropped 2 bases, with 7 bases sitting between them. The CDR3 loop is CASSFVGNYGYTF. The DNA of the CDR3 is TGTGCCAGCAGTTTCGTAGGGAACTATGGCTACACCTTC.

V is TRBV21-1 and J is TRBJ2-1. TRBV21-1 is deemed a pseudogene. The CDR3 runs 16 residues. The CDR3 spells CASSKGEDPSYNEQFF. The DNA for the CDR3 is TGTGCCAGCAGCAAAGGGGAAGACCCATCCTACAATGAGCAGTTCTTC.

The chain combines TRBV7-3 with TRBJ1-6; 9 bases line up with TRBD1. CDR3 length: 15 residues. J gave up 7 bases and V 6 bases, and 7 bases lay outside the gene matches. From germline, CDR1 is SGHTA and CDR2 FQGTGA. The CDR3 nucleotides are TGTGCCAGCAGGCGCGACAGGGGGATAAATTCACCCCTCCACTTT. Its protein product is CASRRDRGINSPLHF. Filled out from reference TRBV7-3 and TRBJ1-6, the complete variable domain reads GAGVSQTPSNKVTEKGKYVELRCDPISGHTALYWYRQSLGQGPEFLIYFQGTGAADDSGLPNDRFFAVRPEGSVSTLKIQRTERGDSAVYLCASRRDRGINSPLHFGNGTRLTVT.